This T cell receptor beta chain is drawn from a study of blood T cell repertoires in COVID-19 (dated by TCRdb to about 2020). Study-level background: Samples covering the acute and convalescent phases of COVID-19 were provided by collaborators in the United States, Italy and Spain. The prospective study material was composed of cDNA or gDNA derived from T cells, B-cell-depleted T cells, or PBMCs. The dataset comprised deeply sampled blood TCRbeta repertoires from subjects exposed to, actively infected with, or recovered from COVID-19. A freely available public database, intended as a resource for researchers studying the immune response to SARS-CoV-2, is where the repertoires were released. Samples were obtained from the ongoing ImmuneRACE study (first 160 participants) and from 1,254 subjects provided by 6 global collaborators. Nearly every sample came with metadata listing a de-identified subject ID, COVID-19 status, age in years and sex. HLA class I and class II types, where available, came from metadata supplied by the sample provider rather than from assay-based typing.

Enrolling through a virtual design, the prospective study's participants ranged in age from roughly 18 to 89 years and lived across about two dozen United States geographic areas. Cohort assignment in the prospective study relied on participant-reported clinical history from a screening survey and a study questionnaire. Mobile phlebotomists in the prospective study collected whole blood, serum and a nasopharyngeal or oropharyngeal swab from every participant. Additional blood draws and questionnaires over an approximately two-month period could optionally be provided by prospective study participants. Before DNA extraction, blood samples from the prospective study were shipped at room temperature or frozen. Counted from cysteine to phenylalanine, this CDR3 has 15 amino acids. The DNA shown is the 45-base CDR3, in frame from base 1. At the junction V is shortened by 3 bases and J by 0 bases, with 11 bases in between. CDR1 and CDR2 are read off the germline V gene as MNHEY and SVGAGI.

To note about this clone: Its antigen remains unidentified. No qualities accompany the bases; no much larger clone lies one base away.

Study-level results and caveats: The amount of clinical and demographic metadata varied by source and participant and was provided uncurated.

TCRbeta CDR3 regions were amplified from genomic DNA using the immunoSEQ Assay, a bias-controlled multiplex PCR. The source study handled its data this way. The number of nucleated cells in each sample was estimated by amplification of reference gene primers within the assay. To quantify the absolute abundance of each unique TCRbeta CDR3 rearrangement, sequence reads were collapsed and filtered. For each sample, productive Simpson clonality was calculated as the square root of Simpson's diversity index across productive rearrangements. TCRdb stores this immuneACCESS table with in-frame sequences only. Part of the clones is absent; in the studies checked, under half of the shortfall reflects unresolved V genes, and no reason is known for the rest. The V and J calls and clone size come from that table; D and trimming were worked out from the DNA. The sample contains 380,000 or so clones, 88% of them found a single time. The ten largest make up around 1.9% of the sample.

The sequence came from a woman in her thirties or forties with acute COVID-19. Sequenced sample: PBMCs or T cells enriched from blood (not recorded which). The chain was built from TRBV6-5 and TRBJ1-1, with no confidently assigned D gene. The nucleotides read TGTGCCAGCAGTTATTTTGGTCAGGTGAACACTGAAGCTTTCTTT. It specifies CASSYFGQVNTEAFF.